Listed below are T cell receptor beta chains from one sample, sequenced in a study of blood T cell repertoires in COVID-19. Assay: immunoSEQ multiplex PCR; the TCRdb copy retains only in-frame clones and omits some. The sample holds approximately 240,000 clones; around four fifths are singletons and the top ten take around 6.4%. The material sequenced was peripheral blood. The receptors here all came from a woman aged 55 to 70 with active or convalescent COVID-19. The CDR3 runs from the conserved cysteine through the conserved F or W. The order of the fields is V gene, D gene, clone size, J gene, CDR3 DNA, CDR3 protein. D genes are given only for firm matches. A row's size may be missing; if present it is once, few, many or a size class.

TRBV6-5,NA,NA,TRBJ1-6,TGTGCCAGCAGTTTAGCTACAGGGATTAATTCACCCCTCCACTTT,CASSLATGINSPLHF
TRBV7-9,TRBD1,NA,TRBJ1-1,TGTGCCAGTTTGACAGGGGGCTACACTGAAGCTTTCTTT,CASLTGGYTEAFF
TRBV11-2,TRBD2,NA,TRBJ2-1,TGTGCCAGCAGCTTAGATTTGACTAGCGGGACTTACAATGAGCAGTTCTTC,CASSLDLTSGTYNEQFF
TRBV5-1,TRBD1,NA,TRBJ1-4,TGCGCCAGCAGCTTGGTTGACAGGGGAGAGGGAAAACTGTTTTTT,CASSLVDRGEGKLFF
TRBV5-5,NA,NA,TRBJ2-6,TGTGCCAGCACCCTAAGGGGCCTTGGAGGGGCCAACGTCCTGACTTTC,CASTLRGLGGANVLTF
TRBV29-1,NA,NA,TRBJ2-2,TGCAGCGTCCAGGACACCTCGGCCGGGGAGCTGTTTTTT,CSVQDTSAGELFF
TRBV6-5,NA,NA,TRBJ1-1,TGTGCCAGCAGCGTCCAGGGGAACACTGAAGCTTTCTTT,CASSVQGNTEAFF
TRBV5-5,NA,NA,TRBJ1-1,TGTGCCAGCAGCTTAGTACTGAGTGTGATGAACACTGAAGCTTTCTTT,CASSLVLSVMNTEAFF
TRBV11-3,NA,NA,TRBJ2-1,TGTGCCAGCAGCCGAGGACTCCACGCCGTCAATGAGCAGTTCTTC,CASSRGLHAVNEQFF
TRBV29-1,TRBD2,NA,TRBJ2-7,TGCAGCGGATCAACTAGCGGGAGAACCGAGCAGTACTTC,CSGSTSGRTEQYF
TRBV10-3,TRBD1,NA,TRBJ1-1,TGTGCCATCAGTGCAGGGGGTGGGGCTGAAGCTTTCTTT,CAISAGGGAEAFF
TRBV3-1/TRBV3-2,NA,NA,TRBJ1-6,TGTGCCAGCAGCCGTATTGATTCACCCCTCCACTTT,CASSRIDSPLHF
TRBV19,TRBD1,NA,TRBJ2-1,TGTGCCAGTAGTATCGACAGGGGGTGGAATGAGCAGTTCTTC,CASSIDRGWNEQFF
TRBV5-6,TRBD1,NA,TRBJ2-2,TGTGCCAGCAGCTCGGCAGGGGGCGCGAACACCGGGGAGCTGTTTTTT,CASSSAGGANTGELFF
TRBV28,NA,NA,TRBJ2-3,TGTGCCAGCAACAGGGACACAGATACGCAGTATTTT,CASNRDTDTQYF
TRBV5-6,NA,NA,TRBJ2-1,TGTGCCAGCAGCTCAACGGGATACGGCCTCAATGAGCAGTTCTTC,CASSSTGYGLNEQFF
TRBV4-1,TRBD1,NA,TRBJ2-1,TGCGCCAGCAGCCAAGGACAGGGTTATCATGAGCAGTTCTTC,CASSQGQGYHEQFF
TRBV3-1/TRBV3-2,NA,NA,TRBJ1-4,TGTGCCAGCAGCCAGACGGGGGGCCCTAATGAAAAACTGTTTTTT,CASSQTGGPNEKLFF
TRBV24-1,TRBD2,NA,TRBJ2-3,TGTGCCACCATCCCCCGTCGCGGGAGAAGACCAGATACGCAGTATTTT,CATIPRRGRRPDTQYF
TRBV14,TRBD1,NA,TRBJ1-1,TGTGCCAGCAGCCTTACAGGGGGCAGAGCTTTCTTT,CASSLTGGRAFF
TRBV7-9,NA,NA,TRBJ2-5,TGTGCCAGCAGCTTAGTTGGGAGGCGGCAAGAGACCCAGTACTTC,CASSLVGRRQETQYF
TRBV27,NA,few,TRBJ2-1,TGTGCCAGCAGTTTACTTGGGGGCCCCTTCTCCTACAATGAGCAGTTCTTC,CASSLLGGPFSYNEQFF
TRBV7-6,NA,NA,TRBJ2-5,TGTGCCAGCAGCTTAGTTGAGACTAGGGAGACCCAGTACTTC,CASSLVETRETQYF
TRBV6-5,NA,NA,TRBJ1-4,TGTGCCAGCAGTTACCAGCGGGGGGTGGGAAAACTGTTTTTT,CASSYQRGVGKLFF
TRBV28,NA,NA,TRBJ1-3,TGTGCCAGCAGTTTTCCGCAGGGCGTGGGGAACACCATATATTTT,CASSFPQGVGNTIYF
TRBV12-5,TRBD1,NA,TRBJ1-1,TGTGCTAGTGGTTTGGCACTTACAGGGGCCAACACTGAAGCTTTCTTT,CASGLALTGANTEAFF
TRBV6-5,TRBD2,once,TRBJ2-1,TGTGCCAGCACCCAGCGGGGGGGTGTGAATGAGCAGTTCTTC,CASTQRGGVNEQFF
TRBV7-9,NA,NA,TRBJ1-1,TGTGCCAGCAGCTCACGGCGGACACCGAACACTGAAGCTTTCTTT,CASSSRRTPNTEAFF
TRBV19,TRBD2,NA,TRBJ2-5,TGTGCCAGTAGTACCGGGACTAGCGGGGGGAGAGAGACCCAGTACTTC,CASSTGTSGGRETQYF
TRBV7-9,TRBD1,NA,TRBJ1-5,TGTGCCAGCAGCTCGGACAGGACCGGAGGTCAGCCCCAGCATTTT,CASSSDRTGGQPQHF
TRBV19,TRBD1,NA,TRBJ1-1,TGTGCCAGTAGTCCGGACAGGGGAAATCCTGAAGCTTTCTTT,CASSPDRGNPEAFF
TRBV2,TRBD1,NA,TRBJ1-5,TGTGCCAGCATTCGAGACAGGGACTTCAATCAGCCCCAGCATTTT,CASIRDRDFNQPQHF
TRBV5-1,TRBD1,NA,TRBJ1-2,TGCGCCAGCAGCTGGGACAGGGGGTCCTATGGCTACACCTTC,CASSWDRGSYGYTF
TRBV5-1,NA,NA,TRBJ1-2,TGCGCCAGCAGCTTAGAGGGGGTGAGCTATGGCTACACCTTC,CASSLEGVSYGYTF
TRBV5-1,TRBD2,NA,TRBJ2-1,TGCGCCAGCAGCTTAGCTCGCGGGAGCTACAATGAGCAGTTCTTC,CASSLARGSYNEQFF
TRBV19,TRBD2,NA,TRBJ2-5,TGTGCCAGTAGTTCCCCTAGCGGGGCCTACCAAGAGACCCAGTACTTC,CASSSPSGAYQETQYF
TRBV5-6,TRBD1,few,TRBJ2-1,TGTGCCAGCAGCTTAGACAGGGGTCTCTACAATGAGCAGTTCTTC,CASSLDRGLYNEQFF
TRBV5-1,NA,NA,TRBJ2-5,TGCGCCAGTCAGGGAGGGGGTTGGACGCCACAAGAGACCCAGTACTTC,CASQGGGWTPQETQYF
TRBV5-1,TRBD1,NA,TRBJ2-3,TGCGCCAGCAGCGCGTGGGGACAGGGGCCAGATACGCAGTATTTT,CASSAWGQGPDTQYF
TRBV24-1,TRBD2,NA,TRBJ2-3,TGTGCCACCAGTCGGGGGGGAACCTCCGGGGCAGATACGCAGTATTTT,CATSRGGTSGADTQYF
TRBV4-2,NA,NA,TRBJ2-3,TGTGCCAGCAGCCAAGGGCACGGGAGAACGCAGTATTTT,CASSQGHGRTQYF
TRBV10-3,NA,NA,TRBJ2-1,TGTGCCATCAGTGATTATGCAGGTGGCGATAACAATGAGCAGTTCTTC,CAISDYAGGDNNEQFF
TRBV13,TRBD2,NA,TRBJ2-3,TGTGCCAGCAGCCCCTTAGCGGGAGGCAAGACAGATACGCAGTATTTT,CASSPLAGGKTDTQYF
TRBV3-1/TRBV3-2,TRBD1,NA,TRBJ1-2,TGTGCCAGCAGCCCGGACAGGGGGCGCAACTATGGCTACACCTTC,CASSPDRGRNYGYTF
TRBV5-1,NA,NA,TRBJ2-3,TGCGCCAGCAGCTTGGCCAGTTATGATAGCACAGATACGCAGTATTTT,CASSLASYDSTDTQYF
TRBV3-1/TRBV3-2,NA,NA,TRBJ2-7,TGTGCCAGCAGCCACCTAGCCCGTAAACCCTACGAGCAGTACTTC,CASSHLARKPYEQYF
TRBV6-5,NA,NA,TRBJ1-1,TGTGCCAGCAGCCCAGGGATGAACACTGAAGCTTTCTTT,CASSPGMNTEAFF
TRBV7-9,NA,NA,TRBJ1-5,TGTGCCAGCAGCCTCCTCGGGGGGAACAGCCCCCAGCATTTT,CASSLLGGNSPQHF
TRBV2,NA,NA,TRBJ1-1,TGTGCCAGCAGGAGGGAGAACACTGAAGCTTTCTTT,CASRRENTEAFF
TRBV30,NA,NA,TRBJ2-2,TGTGCCTGGAGGACATCCCGGAGGACCGGGGAGCTGTTTTTT,CAWRTSRRTGELFF
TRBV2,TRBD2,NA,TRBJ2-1,TGTGCCAGCCGGCGCCGAGCGGGAGGGGGGGAGCAGTTCTTC,CASRRRAGGGEQFF